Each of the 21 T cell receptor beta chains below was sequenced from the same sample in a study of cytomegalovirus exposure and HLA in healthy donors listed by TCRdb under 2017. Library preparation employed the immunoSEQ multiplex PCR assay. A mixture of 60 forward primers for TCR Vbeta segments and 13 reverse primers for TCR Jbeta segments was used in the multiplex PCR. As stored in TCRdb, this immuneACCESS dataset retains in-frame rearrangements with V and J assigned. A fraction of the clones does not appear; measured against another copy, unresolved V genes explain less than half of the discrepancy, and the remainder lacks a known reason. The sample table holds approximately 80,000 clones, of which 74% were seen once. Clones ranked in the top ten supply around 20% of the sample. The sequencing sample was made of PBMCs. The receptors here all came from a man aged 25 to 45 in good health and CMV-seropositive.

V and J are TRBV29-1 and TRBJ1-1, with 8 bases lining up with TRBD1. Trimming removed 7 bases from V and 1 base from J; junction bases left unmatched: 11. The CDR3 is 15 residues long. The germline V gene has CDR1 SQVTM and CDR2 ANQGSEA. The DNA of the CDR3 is TGCAGCGCGCTGACAGGGGCTTACGCGAACACTGAAGCTTTCTTT. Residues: CSALTGAYANTEAFF.

The CDR3 nucleotides read TGTGCCTCCGGGGTTTACCTTAATGAAAAACTGTTTTTT. Protein sequence: CASGVYLNEKLFF. The chain links TRBV30 to TRBJ1-4; D not resolved. Germline-derived CDR1 and CDR2 are GTSNPN and SVGIG (reference sequence). The V gene lost 7 bases and the J gene lost 4 bases, with 13 bases spanning the gap. The CDR3 loop spans 13 amino acids.

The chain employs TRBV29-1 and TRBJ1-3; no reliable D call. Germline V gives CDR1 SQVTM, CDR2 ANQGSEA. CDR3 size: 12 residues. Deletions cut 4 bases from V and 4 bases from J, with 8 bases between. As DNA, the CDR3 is TGCAGCGTTGCGAGGGCCGGAAACACCATATATTTT. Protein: CSVARAGNTIYF.

The CDR3 here is CATRQFSSNQPQHF. The CDR3, as DNA: TGTGCCACCCGACAGTTCTCTAGCAATCAGCCCCAGCATTTT. The V and J genes are TRBV6-1 and TRBJ1-5; perhaps TRBD1 as D (5 bases). Germline V lookup: CDR1 MNHNS, CDR2 SASEGT. The germline V and J ends were trimmed by 10 bases and 0 bases, with 13 bases remaining between them. This CDR3 comprises 14 residues.

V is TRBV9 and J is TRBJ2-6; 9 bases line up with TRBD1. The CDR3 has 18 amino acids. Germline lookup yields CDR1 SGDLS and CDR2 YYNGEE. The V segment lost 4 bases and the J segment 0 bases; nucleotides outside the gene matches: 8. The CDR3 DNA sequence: TGTGCCAGCAGCCCCCCCGGACAGGGGAGCTCTGGGGCCAACGTCCTGACTTTC. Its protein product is CASSPPGQGSSGANVLTF.

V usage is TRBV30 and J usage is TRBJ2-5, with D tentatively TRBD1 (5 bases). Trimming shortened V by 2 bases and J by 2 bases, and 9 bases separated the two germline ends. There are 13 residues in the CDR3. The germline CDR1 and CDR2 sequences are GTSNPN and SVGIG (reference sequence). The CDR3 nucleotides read TGTGCCTGGAGTTGGGCAGGGCAAGAGACCCAGTACTTC. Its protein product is CAWSWAGQETQYF.

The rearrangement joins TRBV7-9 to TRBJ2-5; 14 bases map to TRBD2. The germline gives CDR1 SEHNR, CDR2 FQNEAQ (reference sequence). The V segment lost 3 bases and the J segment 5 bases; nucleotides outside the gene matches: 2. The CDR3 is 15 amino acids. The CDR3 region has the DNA TGTGCCAGCAGCTTCGGACTAGCGGGAGGTGAGACCCAGTACTTC. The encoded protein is CASSFGLAGGETQYF.

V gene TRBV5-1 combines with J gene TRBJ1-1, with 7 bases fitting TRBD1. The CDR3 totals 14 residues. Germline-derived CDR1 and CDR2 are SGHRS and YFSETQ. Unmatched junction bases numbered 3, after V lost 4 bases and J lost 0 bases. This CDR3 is CASSRDRLNTEAFF. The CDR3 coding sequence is TGCGCCAGCAGCAGGGACAGACTGAACACTGAAGCTTTCTTT. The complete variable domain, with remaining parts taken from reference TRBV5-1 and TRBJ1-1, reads KAGVTQTPRYLIKTRGQQVTLSCSPISGHRSVSWYQQTPGQGLQFLFEYFSETQRNKGNFPGRFSGRQFSNSRSEMNVSTLELGDSALYLCASSRDRLNTEAFFGQGTRLTVV.

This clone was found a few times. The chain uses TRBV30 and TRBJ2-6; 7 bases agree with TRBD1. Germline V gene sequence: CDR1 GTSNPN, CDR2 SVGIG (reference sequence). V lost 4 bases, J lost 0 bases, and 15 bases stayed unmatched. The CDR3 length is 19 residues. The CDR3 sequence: CAWTHSQPGQLSGANVLTF. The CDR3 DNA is TGTGCCTGGACCCATTCCCAACCGGGACAGCTCTCTGGGGCCAACGTCCTGACTTTC.

The CDR3 DNA sequence: TGTGCCAGCAGCTTGACTAGCGGGAGCTCCTACGAGCAGTACTTC. Translated: CASSLTSGSSYEQYF. V and J are TRBV7-2 and TRBJ2-7; 12 bases match TRBD2. From germline, CDR1 is SGHTA and CDR2 FQGNSA. The CDR3 has 15 amino acids. J lost 0 bases, V lost 3 bases, and 0 bases had no gene match.

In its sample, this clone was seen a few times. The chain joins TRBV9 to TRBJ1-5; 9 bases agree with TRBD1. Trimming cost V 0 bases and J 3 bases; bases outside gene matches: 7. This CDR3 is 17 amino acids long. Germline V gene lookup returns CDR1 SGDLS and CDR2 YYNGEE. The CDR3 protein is CASSVVKGQGINQPQHF. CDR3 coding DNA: TGTGCCAGCAGCGTAGTTAAGGGACAGGGAATCAATCAGCCCCAGCATTTT.

The DNA for the CDR3 is TGTGCCTGGTCCATGGGACAGGGAGATGGCTACACCTTC. This sequence encodes CAWSMGQGDGYTF. The chain is built from TRBV30 and TRBJ1-2; TRBD1 agrees at 9 bases. Germline trimming cut 5 bases from V and 6 bases from J; bases unmatched to any gene: 7. The CDR3 length is 13 residues. Germline-derived CDR1 and CDR2 are GTSNPN and SVGIG (reference sequence).

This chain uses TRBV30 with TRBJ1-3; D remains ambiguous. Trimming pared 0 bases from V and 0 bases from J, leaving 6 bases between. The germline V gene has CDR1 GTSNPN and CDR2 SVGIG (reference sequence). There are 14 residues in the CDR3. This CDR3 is CAWSVSSSGNTIYF. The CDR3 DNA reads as TGTGCCTGGAGTGTATCGAGCTCTGGAAACACCATATATTTT.

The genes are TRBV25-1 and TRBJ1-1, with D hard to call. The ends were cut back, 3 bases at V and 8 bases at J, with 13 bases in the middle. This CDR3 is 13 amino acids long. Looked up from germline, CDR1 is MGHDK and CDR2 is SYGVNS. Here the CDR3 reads CASSEPEGAEAFF. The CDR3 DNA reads TGTGCCAGCAGTGAGCCCGAGGGCGCCGAAGCTTTCTTT.

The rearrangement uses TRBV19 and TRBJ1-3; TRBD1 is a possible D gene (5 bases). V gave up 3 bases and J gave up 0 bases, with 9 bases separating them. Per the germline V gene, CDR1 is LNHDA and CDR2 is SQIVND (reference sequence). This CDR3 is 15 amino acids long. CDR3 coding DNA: TGTGCCAGTAGTATGACAGCCCGCTCTGGAAACACCATATATTTT. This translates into CASSMTARSGNTIYF.

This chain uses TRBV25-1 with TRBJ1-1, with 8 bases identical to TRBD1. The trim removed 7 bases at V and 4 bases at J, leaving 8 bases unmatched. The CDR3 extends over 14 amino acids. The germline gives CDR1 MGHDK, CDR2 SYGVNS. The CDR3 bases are TGTGCCAGCACCCCGACAGGGGTATTCACTGAAGCTTTCTTT. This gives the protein CASTPTGVFTEAFF.

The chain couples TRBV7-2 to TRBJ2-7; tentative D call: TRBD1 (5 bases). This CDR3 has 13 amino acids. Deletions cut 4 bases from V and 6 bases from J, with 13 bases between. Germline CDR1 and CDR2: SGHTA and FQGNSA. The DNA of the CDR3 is TGTGCCAGCAGCTGGAGACAGACCTCCGAGCAGTACTTC. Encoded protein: CASSWRQTSEQYF.

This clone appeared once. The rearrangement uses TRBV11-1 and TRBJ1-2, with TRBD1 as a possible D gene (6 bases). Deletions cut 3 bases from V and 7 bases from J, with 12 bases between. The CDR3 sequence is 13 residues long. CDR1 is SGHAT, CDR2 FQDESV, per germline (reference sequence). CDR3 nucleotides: TGTGCCAGCAGCTTGGAACGGACAGCTGGCTACACCTTC. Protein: CASSLERTAGYTF. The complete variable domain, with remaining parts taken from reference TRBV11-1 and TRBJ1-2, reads EAEVAQSPRYKITEKSQAVAFWCDPISGHATLYWYRQILGQGPELLVQFQDESVVDDSQLPKDRFSAERLKGVDSTLKIQPAELGDSAMYLCASSLERTAGYTFGSGTRLTVV.

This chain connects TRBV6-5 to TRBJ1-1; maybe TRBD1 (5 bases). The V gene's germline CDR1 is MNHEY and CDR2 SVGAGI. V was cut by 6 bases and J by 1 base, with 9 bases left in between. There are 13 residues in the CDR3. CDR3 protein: CASSHDRNTEAFF. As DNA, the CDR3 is TGTGCCAGCAGCCACGACAGGAACACTGAAGCTTTCTTT.

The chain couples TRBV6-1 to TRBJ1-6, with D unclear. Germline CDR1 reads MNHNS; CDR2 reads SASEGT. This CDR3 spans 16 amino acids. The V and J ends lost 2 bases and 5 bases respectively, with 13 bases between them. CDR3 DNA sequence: TGTGCCAGCAGTGAATATGTCAGCGGAAATAATTCACCCCTCCACTTT. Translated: CASSEYVSGNNSPLHF.

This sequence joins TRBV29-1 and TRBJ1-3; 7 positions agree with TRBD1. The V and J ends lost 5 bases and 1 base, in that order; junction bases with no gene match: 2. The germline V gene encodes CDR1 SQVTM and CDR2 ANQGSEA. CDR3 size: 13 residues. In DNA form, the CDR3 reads TGCAGCGTTCACAGGGGTTCTGGAAACACCATATATTTT. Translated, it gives CSVHRGSGNTIYF.